This T cell receptor (beta chain) was observed in a study of tissue T cells after allogeneic stem cell transplantation. Generated by immunoSEQ multiplex PCR, the TCRdb table keeps only in-frame clones and is missing some. Of about 48,000 clones listed, around 73% are singletons. This CDR3 spans 14 amino acids. From germline, CDR1 is LGHNA and CDR2 YSYQKL. V lost 0 bases, J lost 3 bases, and 0 bases stayed unmatched. Findings of the study overall: Across patients, clones rarely overlapped, yet motif clusters were shared tissue-specifically.

Remarks on this clone: Its antigen is as yet unknown. Mouse gene names apply. With the read ending 1 residue before the CDR3 end, the germline J gene is used to fill in that end.

This sequence was found in a pool of C57BL/6 mice in good health. Sequencing input: sorted cells pooled from one or two spleens. The genes are TRBV2 and TRBJ2-5, with TRBD2 identical over 7 bases. CDR3 sequence reads: CASSQDGGQDTQYF. The DNA read from the CDR3 is TGTGCCAGCAGCCAAGATGGGGGGCAAGACACCCAGTAC.